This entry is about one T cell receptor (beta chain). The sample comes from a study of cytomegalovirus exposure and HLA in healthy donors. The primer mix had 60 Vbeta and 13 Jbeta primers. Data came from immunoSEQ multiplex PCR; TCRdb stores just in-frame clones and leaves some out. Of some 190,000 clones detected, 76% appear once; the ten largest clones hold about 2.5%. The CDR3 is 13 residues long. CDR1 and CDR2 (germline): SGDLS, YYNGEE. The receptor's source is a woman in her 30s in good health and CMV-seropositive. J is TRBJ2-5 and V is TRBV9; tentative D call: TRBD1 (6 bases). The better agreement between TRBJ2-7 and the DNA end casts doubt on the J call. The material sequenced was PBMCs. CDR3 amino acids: CASSVNRAGEQYF. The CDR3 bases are TGTGCCAGCAGCGTAAACAGGGCCGGCGAGCAGTACTTC.